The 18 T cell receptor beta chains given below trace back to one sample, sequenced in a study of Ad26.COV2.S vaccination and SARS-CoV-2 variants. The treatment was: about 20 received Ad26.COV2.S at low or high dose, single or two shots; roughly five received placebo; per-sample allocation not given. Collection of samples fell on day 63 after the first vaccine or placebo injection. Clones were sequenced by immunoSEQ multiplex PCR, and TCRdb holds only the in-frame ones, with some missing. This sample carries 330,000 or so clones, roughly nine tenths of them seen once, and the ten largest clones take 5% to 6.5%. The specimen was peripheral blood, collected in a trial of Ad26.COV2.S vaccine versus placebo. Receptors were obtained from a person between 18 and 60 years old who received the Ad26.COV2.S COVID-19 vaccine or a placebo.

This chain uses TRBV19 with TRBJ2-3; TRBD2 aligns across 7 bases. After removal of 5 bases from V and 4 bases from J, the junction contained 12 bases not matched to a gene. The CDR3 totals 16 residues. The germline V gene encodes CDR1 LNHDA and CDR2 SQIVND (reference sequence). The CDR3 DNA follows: TGTGCCAGTAGTCTCTCCGGACTAGGCAGGGCAGATACGCAGTATTTT. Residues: CASSLSGLGRADTQYF. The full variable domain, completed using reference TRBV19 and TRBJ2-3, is DGGITQSPKYLFRKEGQNVTLSCEQNLNHDAMYWYRQDPGQGLRLIYYSQIVNDFQKGDIAEGYSVSREKKESFPLTVTSAQKNPTAFYLCASSLSGLGRADTQYFGPGTRLTVL.

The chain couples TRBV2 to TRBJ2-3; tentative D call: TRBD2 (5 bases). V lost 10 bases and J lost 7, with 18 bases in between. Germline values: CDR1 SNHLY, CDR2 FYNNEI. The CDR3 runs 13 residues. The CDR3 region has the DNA TGTGCCATCAACCTCATCGGAGGAAATACGCAGTATTTT. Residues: CAINLIGGNTQYF.

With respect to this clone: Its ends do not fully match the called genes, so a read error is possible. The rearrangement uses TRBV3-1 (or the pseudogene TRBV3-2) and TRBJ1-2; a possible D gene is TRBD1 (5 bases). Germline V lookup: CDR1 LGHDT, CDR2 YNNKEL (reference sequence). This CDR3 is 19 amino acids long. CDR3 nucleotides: TGTGCCGGCAGCCATTGGGTGGGGTTCTCGGGGACGGGGCTGCGCGGCTACACCTTC. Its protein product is CAGSHWVGFSGTGLRGYTF.

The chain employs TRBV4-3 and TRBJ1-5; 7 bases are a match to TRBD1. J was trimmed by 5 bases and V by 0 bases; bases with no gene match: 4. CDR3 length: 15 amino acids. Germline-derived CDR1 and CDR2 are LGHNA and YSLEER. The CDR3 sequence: CASSQDSDRDQPQHF. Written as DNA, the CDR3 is TGCGCCAGCAGCCAAGACTCCGACAGGGATCAGCCCCAGCATTTT.

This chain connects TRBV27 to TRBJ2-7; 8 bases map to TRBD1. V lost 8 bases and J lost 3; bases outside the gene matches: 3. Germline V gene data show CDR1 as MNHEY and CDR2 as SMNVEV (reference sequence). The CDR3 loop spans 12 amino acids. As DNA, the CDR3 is TGTGCCAGCCGCGGACAGGGCTACGAGCAGTACTTC. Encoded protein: CASRGQGYEQYF.

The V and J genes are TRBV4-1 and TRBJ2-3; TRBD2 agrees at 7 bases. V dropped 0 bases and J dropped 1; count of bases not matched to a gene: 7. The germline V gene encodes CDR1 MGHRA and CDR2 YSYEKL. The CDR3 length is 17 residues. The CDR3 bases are TGCGCCAGCAGCCAAGATTCGGGGGGAGTCGGCACAGATACGCAGTATTTT. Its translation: CASSQDSGGVGTDTQYF.

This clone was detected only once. The chain's CDR3 is CATSDIYNEQFF. CDR3 coding DNA: TGTGCCACCAGTGACATCTACAATGAGCAGTTCTTC. This rearrangement joins TRBV24-1 to TRBJ2-1; D not resolved. The CDR3 contains 12 residues. V lost 4 bases to trimming and J lost 3 bases, with 3 bases between them. The germline V gene has CDR1 KGHDR and CDR2 SFDVKD.

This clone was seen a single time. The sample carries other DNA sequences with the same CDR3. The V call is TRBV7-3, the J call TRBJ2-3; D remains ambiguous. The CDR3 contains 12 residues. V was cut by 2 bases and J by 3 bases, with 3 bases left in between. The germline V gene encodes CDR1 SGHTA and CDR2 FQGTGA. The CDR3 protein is CASSLYTDTQYF. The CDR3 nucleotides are TGTGCCAGCAGCTTATATACAGATACGCAGTATTTT.

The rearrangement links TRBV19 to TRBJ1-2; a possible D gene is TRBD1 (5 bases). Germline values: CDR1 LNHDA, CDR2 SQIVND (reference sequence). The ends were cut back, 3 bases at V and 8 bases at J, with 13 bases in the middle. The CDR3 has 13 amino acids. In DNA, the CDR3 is TGTGCCAGTAGTATGGGGGTTCGAGGGGGCTACACCTTC. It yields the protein CASSMGVRGGYTF.

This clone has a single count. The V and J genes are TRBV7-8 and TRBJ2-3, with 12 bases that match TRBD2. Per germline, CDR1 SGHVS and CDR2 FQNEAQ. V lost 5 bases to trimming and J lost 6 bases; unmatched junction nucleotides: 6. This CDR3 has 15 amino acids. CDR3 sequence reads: CASSVLAGGWDTQYF. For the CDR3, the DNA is TGTGCCAGCAGCGTACTAGCGGGAGGATGGGATACGCAGTATTTT. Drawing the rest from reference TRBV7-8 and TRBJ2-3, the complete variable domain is GAGVSQSPRYKVAKRGQDVALRCDPISGHVSLFWYQQALGQGPEFLTYFQNEAQLDKSGLPSDRFFAERPEGSVSTLKIQRTQQEDSAVYLCASSVLAGGWDTQYFGPGTRLTVL.

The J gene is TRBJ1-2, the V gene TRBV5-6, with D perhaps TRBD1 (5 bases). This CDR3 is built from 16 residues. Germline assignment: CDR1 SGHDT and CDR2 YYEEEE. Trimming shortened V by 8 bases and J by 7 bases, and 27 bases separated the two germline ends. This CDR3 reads CASRAGRSRGVSGYTF. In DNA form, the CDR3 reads TGTGCCAGTCGAGCGGGGCGTAGTAGAGGTGTAAGTGGCTACACCTTC.

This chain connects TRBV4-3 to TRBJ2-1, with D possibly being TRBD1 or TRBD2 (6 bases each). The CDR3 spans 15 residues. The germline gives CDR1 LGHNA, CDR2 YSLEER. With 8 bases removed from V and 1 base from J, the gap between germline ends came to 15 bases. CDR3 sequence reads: CASGVGGISYNEQFF. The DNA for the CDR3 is TGCGCCAGCGGGGTAGGGGGGATATCCTACAATGAGCAGTTCTTC.

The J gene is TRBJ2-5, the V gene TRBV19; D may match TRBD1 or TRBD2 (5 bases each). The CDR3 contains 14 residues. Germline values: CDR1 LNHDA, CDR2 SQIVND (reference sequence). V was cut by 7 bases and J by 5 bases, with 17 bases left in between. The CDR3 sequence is CASNGGTWGETQYF. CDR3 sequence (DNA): TGTGCCAGTAATGGAGGAACGTGGGGGGAGACCCAGTACTTC.

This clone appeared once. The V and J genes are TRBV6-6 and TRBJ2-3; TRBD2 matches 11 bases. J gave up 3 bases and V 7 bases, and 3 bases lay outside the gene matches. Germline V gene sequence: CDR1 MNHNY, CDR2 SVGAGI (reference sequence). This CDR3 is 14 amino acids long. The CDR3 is CASTTSGRTDTQYF. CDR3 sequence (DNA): TGTGCCAGCACCACTAGCGGGAGAACAGATACGCAGTATTTT.

The CDR3 nucleotides are TGTGCCAGCAGTTCCCGAATGGACAGGGTCTACATGAACACTGAAGCTTTCTTT. Translated: CASSSRMDRVYMNTEAFF. The rearrangement uses TRBV27 and TRBJ1-1, with TRBD1 identical over 8 bases. This CDR3 comprises 18 residues. Germline V gene sequence: CDR1 MNHEY, CDR2 SMNVEV (reference sequence). The J segment lost 0 bases and the V segment lost 4 bases, leaving 13 bases of the junction unmatched.

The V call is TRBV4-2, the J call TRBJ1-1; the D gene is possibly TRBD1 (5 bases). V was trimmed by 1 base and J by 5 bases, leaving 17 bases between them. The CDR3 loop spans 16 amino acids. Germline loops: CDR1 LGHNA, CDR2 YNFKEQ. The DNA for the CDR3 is TGTGCCAGCAGCCAAGGAGTGTCCCGAGGGGAAACTGAAGCTTTCTTT. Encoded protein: CASSQGVSRGETEAFF.

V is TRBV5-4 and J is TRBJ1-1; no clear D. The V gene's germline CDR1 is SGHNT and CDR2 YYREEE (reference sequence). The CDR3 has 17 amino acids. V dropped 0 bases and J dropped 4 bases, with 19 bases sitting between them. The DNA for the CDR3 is TGTGCCAGCAGCTTGGGGGGTTCTCAACCTGGAGGCACTGAAGCTTTCTTT. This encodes CASSLGGSQPGGTEAFF.

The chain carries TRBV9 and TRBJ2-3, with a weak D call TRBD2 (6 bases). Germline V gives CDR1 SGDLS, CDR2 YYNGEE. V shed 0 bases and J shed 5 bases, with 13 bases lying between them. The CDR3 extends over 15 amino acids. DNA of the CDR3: TGTGCCAGCAGCGTAGAGGGGACTCCAGGAGATACGCAGTATTTT. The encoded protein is CASSVEGTPGDTQYF.